The 8 T cell receptor beta chains presented below share a single source sample, sequenced in a study of HIV-infected patients and healthy controls. Reverse transcription used around 500 ng RNA and constant-region primers for alpha and beta. Alpha and beta chain libraries were made separately by chain-specific third strand synthesis with multiplexing indices. Via MiXCR, TCRdb re-called the 5' RACE reads, giving one row per CDR3 protein. The sample lists some 6,900 distinct CDR3 sequences, 9.5% to 12% seen once, with 20% to 30% in the top ten. All unsorted peripheral T cells were captured because whole blood was used without fractionation. This sample comprised blood, obtained before antiretroviral therapy. These receptors were collected from an adult with HIV infection.

This clonotype was recorded at least ten times. The DNA of the CDR3 is TGTGCCAGCAGCGAGGACAGGAACCCTTATAATTCACCCCTCCACTTT. Amino acid sequence: CASSEDRNPYNSPLHF. The V and J genes are TRBV28 and TRBJ1-6; 7 bases align to TRBD1. With V trimmed by 6 bases and J by 4 bases, 9 bases remained unmatched. CDR1 and CDR2 from the germline V gene are MDHEN and SYDVKM. The CDR3 consists of 16 residues.

This clonotype was observed many times. The rearrangement joins TRBV19 to TRBJ2-1; 8 positions match TRBD2. The CDR3 has 16 residues. Germline V gene lookup returns CDR1 LNHDA and CDR2 SQIVND (reference sequence). V dropped 0 bases and J dropped 0; count of bases not matched to a gene: 1. The CDR3 sequence is CASSIEAGDSYNEQFF. Written as DNA, the CDR3 is TGTGCCAGTAGTATAGAAGCGGGGGACTCCTACAATGAGCAGTTCTTC.

This clonotype has at least ten counts. The rearrangement uses TRBV7-8 and TRBJ2-5, with 12 bases lining up with TRBD1. The CDR3 is 15 amino acids. The germline CDR1 and CDR2 sequences are SGHVS and FQNEAQ. Trimming removed 4 bases from V and 7 bases from J; junction bases left unmatched: 7. CDR3 amino acids: CASSYGTGGPGTQYF. CDR3 DNA: TGTGCCAGCAGCTACGGGACAGGGGGCCCAGGGACCCAGTACTTC.

By its share, this clonotype is medium-sized. The gene calls are TRBV7-9 and TRBJ1-1, with D unresolved. Germline V gene lookup returns CDR1 SEHNR and CDR2 FQNEAQ (reference sequence). CDR3 length equals 14 residues. V dropped 3 bases and J dropped 6 bases, with 14 bases sitting between them. This CDR3 is CASSFYQDGAEAFF. DNA of the CDR3: TGTGCCAGCAGCTTTTATCAGGACGGGGCTGAAGCTTTCTTT.

Judged by abundance, this clonotype is medium-sized. The J gene is TRBJ1-1, the V gene TRBV5-4; TRBD1 matches at 7 bases. The CDR3 spans 13 residues. The J segment lost 6 bases and the V segment lost 4 bases, leaving 6 bases of the junction unmatched. The V gene's germline CDR1 is SGHNT and CDR2 YYREEE (reference sequence). This CDR3 is CASSLDRVAEAFF. Here the CDR3 DNA reads TGTGCCAGCAGCCTAGACAGGGTCGCTGAAGCTTTCTTT.

This clonotype came up once. This sequence joins TRBV10-3 and TRBJ2-7, with D perhaps TRBD1 (7 bases). Germline-derived CDR1 and CDR2 are ENHRY and SYGVKD. This CDR3 has 15 residues. Trimming removed 10 bases from V and 2 bases from J, with 21 bases in between. In nucleotides, the CDR3 is TGTGCCACGGGACTCACCGGGACAGTAACCTACGAGCAGTACTTC. Translated: CATGLTGTVTYEQYF.

At least ten counts were recorded for this clonotype. V gene TRBV2 combines with J gene TRBJ1-3, with a weak D call TRBD1 (5 bases). Germline values: CDR1 SNHLY, CDR2 FYNNEI. Deletions cut 9 bases from V and 0 bases from J, with 12 bases between. This CDR3 comprises 14 residues. In DNA, the CDR3 is TGTGCCAGAGGGACGGCGAGCTCTGGAAACACCATATATTTT. This sequence encodes CARGTASSGNTIYF. Full variable domain (remainder filled in from reference TRBV2 and TRBJ1-3): EPEVTQTPSHQVTQMGQEVILRCVPISNHLYFYWYRQILGQKVEFLVSFYNNEISEKSEIFDDQFSVERPDGSNFTLKIRSTKLEDSAMYFCARGTASSGNTIYFGEGSWLTVV.

This clonotype appeared a single time. The chain uses TRBV28 and TRBJ2-3, with D hard to call. This CDR3 region has 13 residues. The ends were cut back, 5 bases at V and 2 bases at J, with 8 bases in the middle. Germline values: CDR1 MDHEN, CDR2 SYDVKM. The CDR3 nucleotides are TGTGCCAGCAGTCGTCCAGCCACAGATACGCAGTATTTT. Translating it yields CASSRPATDTQYF.